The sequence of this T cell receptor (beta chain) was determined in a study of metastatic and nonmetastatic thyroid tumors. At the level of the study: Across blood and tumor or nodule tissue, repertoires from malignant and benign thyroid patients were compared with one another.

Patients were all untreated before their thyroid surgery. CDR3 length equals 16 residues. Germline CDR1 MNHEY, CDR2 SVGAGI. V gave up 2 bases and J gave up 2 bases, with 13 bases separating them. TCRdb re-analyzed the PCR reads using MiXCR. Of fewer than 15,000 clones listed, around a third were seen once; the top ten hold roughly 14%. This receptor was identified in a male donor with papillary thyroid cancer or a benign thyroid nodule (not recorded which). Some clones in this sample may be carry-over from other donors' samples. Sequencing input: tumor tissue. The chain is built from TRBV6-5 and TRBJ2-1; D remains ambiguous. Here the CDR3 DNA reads TGTGCCAGCAGTTACAGGGAATGGATTACCTACAATGAGCAGTTCTTC. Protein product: CASSYREWITYNEQFF.